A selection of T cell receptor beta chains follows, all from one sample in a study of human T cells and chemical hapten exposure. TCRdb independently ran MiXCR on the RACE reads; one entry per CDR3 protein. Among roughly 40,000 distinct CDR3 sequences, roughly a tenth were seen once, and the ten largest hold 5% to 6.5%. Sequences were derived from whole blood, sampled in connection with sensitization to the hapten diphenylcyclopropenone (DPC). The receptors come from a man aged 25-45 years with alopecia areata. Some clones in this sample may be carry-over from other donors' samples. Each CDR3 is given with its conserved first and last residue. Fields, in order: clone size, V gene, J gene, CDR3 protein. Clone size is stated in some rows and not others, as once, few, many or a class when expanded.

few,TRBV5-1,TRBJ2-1,CASSSGTTRFF
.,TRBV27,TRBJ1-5,CASSVTGNNQPQHF
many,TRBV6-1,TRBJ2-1,CASSANRVDEQFF
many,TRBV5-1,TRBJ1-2,CASSLDNNYGYTF
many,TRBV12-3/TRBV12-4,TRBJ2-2,CASSYSGELFF
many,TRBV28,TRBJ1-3,CASSLPPPRGVRNTIYF
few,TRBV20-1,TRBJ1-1,CSARGFGNSNTEAFF
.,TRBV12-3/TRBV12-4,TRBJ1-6,CASSFIQSPLHF
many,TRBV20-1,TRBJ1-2,CSASLEIYGYTF
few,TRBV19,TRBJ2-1,CASSIGTSGIYEQFF
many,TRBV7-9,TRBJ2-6,CASSFGPGANVLTF
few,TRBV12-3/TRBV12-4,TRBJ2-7,CASSLLSGLISYEQYF
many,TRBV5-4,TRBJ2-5,CASSEVGQETQYF
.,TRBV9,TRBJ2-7,CASSEIPDSYEQYF
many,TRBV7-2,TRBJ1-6,CASSLQTDILSF
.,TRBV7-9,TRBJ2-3,CASSTQGLAATDTQYF
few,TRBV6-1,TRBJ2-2,CASSYIGELFF
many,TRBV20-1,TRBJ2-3,CSARDPRAGDTDTQYF
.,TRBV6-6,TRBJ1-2,CASSPTGEYGYTF
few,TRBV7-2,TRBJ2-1,CASSPSGEYNEQFF
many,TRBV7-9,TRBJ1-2,CASSLETGGDYGYTF
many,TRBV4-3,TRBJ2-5,CASSQDPGGVRGETQYF
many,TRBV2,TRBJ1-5,CASNMLRKNQPQHF
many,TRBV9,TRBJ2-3,CASSVLGGTDTQYF
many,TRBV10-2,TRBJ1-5,CASSESRGNQPQHF
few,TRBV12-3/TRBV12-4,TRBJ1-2,CASSGQFNYGYTF
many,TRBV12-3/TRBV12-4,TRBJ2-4,CASRPYLAKNIQYF
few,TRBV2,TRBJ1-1,CASPTGIRQGPLNTEAFF
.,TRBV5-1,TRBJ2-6,CASSPSGPVRANVLTF
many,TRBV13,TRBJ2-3,CASSFVLTEGTQYF
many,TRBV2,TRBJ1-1,CASGRQGIEAFF
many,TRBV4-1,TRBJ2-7,CASSHLAAGGYEQYF
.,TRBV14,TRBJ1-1,CASSQVPGLEAFF
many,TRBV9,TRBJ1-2,CASSVAGEGRWYGYTF
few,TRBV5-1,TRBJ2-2,CASSLRPGQGQAGELFF
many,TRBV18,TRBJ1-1,CASSPLGMGDTEAFF
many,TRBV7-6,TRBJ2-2,CASSLVRLGQGITGELFF
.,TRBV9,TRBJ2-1,CASSVVETNEQFF
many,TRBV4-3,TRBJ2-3,CASSQDFGTAQYF
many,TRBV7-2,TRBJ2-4,CASSPQGTPNIQYF
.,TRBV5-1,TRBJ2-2,CASSGGLAQNTGELFF